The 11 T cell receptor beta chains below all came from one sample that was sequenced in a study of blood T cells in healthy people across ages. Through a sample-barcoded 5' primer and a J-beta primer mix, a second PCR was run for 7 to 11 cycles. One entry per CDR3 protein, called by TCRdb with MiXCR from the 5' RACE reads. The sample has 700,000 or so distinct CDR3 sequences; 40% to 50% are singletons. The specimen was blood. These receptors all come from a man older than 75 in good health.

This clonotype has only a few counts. As DNA, the CDR3 is TGTGCCAGCAGCTCCCTCGGGACAGGGGTTTTATACGAGCAGTACTTC. Its translation: CASSSLGTGVLYEQYF. The chain is built from TRBV7-2 and TRBJ2-7; 10 bases align to TRBD1. Germline values: CDR1 SGHTA, CDR2 FQGNSA. This CDR3 has 16 residues. V shed 4 bases and J 4 bases; nucleotides not matched to a gene: 10.

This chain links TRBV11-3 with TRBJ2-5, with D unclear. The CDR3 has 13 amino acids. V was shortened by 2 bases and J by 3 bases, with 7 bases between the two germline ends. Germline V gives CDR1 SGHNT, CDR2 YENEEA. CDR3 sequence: CASSLQAEETQYF. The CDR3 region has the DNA TGTGCCAGCAGCTTACAGGCAGAAGAGACCCAGTACTTC.

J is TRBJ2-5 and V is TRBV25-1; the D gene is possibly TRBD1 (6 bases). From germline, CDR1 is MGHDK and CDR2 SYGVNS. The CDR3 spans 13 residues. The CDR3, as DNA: TGTGCTAGCGAGGGGCAGGGGCAAGAGACCCAGTACTTC. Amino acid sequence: CASEGQGQETQYF.

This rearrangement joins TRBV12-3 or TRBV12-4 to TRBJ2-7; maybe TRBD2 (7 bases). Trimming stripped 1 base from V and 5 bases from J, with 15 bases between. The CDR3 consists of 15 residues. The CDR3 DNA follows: TGTGCCAGCAGTTTAGTTCGGGGGGCTGGGAACGAGCAGTACTTC. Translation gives CASSLVRGAGNEQYF.

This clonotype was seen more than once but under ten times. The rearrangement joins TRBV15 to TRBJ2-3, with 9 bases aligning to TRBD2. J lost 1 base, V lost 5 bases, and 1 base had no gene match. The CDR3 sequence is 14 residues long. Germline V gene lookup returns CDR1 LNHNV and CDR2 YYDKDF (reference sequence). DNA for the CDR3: TGTGCCACCAGCCGGACTAGCGGCACAGATACGCAGTATTTT. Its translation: CATSRTSGTDTQYF.

CDR3 coding DNA: TGTGCCAGCAGCCAAGATGACAGGTCCTACAATGAGCAGTTCTTC. It encodes CASSQDDRSYNEQFF. The V gene is TRBV3-1, the J gene TRBJ2-1; D might be TRBD1 (6 bases). The CDR3 runs 15 residues. The germline CDR1 and CDR2 sequences are LGHDT and YNNKEL (reference sequence). Trimming stripped 0 bases from V and 1 base from J, with 7 bases between.

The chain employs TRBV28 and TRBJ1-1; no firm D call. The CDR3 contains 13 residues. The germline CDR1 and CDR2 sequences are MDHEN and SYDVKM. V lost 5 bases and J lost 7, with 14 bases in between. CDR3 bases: TGTGCCAGCAGTCAGCCACACCGGGATGAAGCTTTCTTT. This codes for CASSQPHRDEAFF.

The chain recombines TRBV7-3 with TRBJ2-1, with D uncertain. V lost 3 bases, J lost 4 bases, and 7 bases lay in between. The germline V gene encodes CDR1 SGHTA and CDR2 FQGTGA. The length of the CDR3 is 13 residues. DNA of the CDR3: TGTGCCAGCAGCTTTGACTCATACAATGAGCAGTTCTTC. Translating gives CASSFDSYNEQFF.

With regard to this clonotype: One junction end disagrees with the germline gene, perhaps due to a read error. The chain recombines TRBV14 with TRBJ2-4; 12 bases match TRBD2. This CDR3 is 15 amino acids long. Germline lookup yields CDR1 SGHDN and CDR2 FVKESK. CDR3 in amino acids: CASSQGLAGVNEQSF. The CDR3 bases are TGTGCCAGCAGCCAAGGACTAGCGGGAGTCAACGAGCAGTCCTTC.

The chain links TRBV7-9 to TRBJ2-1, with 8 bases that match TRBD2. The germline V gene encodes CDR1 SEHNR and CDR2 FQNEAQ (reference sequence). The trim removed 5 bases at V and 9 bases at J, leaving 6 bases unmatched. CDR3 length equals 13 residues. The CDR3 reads CASSVSLAAEQFF. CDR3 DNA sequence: TGTGCCAGCAGCGTATCACTAGCGGCTGAGCAGTTCTTC.

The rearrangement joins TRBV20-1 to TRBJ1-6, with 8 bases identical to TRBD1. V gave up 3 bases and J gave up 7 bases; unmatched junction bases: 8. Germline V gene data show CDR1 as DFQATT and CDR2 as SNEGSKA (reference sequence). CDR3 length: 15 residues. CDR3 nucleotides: TGCAGTGCTAGCCCAGGGGGCAAACTCAATTCACCCCTCCACTTT. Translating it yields CSASPGGKLNSPLHF.